There are many counts of the clone carrying this T cell receptor (beta chain). Its antigen is as yet unknown. This entry belongs to a study of Graves' ophthalmopathy and Graves' hyperthyroidism. Study results and caveats: Stable hyperthyroidism and ophthalmopathy were told apart by a 13-signature model, which achieved just over 85% sensitivity and approximately 81% specificity. The blood repertoire also included most expanded thyroid clonotypes above 0.001 frequency.

The CDR3 totals 15 residues. The V gene lost 5 bases and the J gene lost 0 bases, with 13 bases spanning the gap. CDR1 and CDR2 from the germline V gene are MNHEY and SMNVEV (reference sequence). Amplification targeted the TCR beta CDR3 regions, with RNA transcripts as the source material. Amplification began with first-round RT-PCR using HTBI primers, then second-round multiplex PCR was performed. TCRdb re-derived calls from the multiplex PCR reads in MiXCR, one entry per CDR3 protein. The sample shows 400,000 or so distinct CDR3 sequences, about 18% of them seen only once. The TCR comes from an adult woman with stable Graves' hyperthyroidism. The sequenced sample consisted of peripheral blood. V gene TRBV27 combines with J gene TRBJ1-2; D not certain. This CDR3 is CASSLGHSANYGYTF. The CDR3 bases are TGTGCCAGCAGTCTCGGGCATTCAGCTAACTATGGCTACACCTTC.